By proportion, the clone carrying this TCR beta chain is medium-sized. What it recognizes is unknown. Reverse transcription used 450 to 500 ng RNA and constant-region primers for alpha and beta. Using multiplexing indices, alpha and beta chain libraries were generated apart by chain-specific third strand synthesis. One entry per CDR3 protein results from TCRdb running MiXCR on the 5' RACE reads. This table has roughly 13,000 distinct CDR3 sequences, about 11% appearing once. The repertoire came from unfractionated whole blood and reflected all unsorted peripheral T cells. Peripheral blood, 2.5 ml, was drawn for RNA extraction. This sample was included in a study of HIV-infected patients and healthy controls. Study-level results: Eight alpha and eight beta V genes differed significantly in mean usage between HIV-infected patients and controls.

The ends were cut back, 6 bases at V and 9 bases at J, with 18 bases in the middle. CDR3 length: 14 amino acids. The germline V gene encodes CDR1 MNHNS and CDR2 SASEGT. The sequence came from an adult in good health. The chain couples TRBV6-1 to TRBJ1-5; maybe TRBD1 (5 bases). Sequenced input: blood. CDR3 residues: CASSDQGFSRPQHF. CDR3 DNA sequence: TGTGCCAGCAGCGATCAGGGATTCTCCAGGCCCCAGCATTTT.